The 20 T cell receptor beta chains below come from one sample, sequenced in a study of Graves' ophthalmopathy and Graves' hyperthyroidism. Beta-chain TCR CDR3 regions were amplified from RNA transcripts. After a first-round RT-PCR with HTBI primers, a second-round multiplex PCR was run. Via MiXCR, TCRdb re-called the multiplex PCR reads, giving one row per CDR3 protein. The table lists over 650,000 distinct CDR3 sequences, roughly two fifths of them singletons. Sequencing was carried out using peripheral blood. These TCRs come from an adult man with Graves' ophthalmopathy.

This clonotype appeared a few times. The chain links TRBV12-3 or TRBV12-4 to TRBJ2-7; TRBD2 is a possible D gene (5 bases). The germline V and J ends were trimmed by 6 bases and 6 bases, with 24 bases remaining between them. This CDR3 spans 16 amino acids. The CDR3 DNA follows: TGTGCCAGCAGACCGGGATCCCCTTTCCTCTCTGCCGAGCAGTACTTC. Encoded protein: CASRPGSPFLSAEQYF.

Comment on this clonotype: The germline gene is not matched at one end of the junction; a read error may be the cause. V gene TRBV19 combines with J gene TRBJ2-3; no clear D. The germline V gene encodes CDR1 LNHDA and CDR2 SQIVND (reference sequence). The length of the CDR3 is 14 residues. CDR3 residues: CASSVGSVADTQYF. In nucleotides, the CDR3 is TGCGCCAGCAGTGTGGGGTCAGTCGCGGATACGCAGTATTTT.

Comments on this clonotype: Since the CDR3 does not end with the conserved phenylalanine or tryptophan, this likely comes from a read error. V is TRBV10-3 and J is TRBJ1-2; TRBD1 is a possible D gene (6 bases). The CDR3 extends over 15 amino acids. V was shortened by 0 bases and J by 5 bases, with 13 bases between the two germline ends. Germline-derived CDR1 and CDR2 are ENHRY and SYGVKD. The CDR3, as DNA: TGTGCCATCAGTGAGTCTGGGACATTAACTTATGGCTACACCTCC. Its protein is CAISESGTLTYGYTS.

On this clonotype: Lacking the conserved final phenylalanine or tryptophan, this CDR3 likely reflects a read error. The limits of the CDR3 on the DNA are not certain, so only TCRdb's listed CDR3 is given. The chain links TRBV7-2 to TRBJ1-4; the table's D call, TRBD1, has no DNA check behind it. The germline gives CDR1 SGHTA, CDR2 FQGNSA. From its first to its last residue, the CDR3 has 10 amino acids. The CDR3 loop reads CASSLQRTDY.

This clonotype was recorded once. The chain is built from TRBV19 and TRBJ1-5; D may be TRBD1 (5 bases). Germline CDR1 reads LNHDA; CDR2 reads SQIVND (reference sequence). This CDR3 comprises 13 residues. Trimming took 11 bases from V and 7 from J, leaving 18 bases between them. The CDR3 region has the DNA TGTGCCTGGAGTAGGGTGACAGACCAGCCCCAGCATTTT. This encodes CAWSRVTDQPQHF.

Comment on this clonotype: Given a much more abundant clone one base away, this may be a read error. The V and J genes are TRBV20-1 and TRBJ1-5; D is perhaps TRBD1 (5 bases). Trimming pared 6 bases from V and 8 bases from J, leaving 20 bases between. The CDR3 is made up of 14 amino acids. Per germline, CDR1 DFQATT and CDR2 SNEGSKA (reference sequence). Written as DNA, the CDR3 is TGCAGTGCCACCTCCGGGACGGACCTCGAGCCCCAGCATTTT. Its protein is CSATSGTDLEPQHF.

This clonotype was seen ten or more times. The rearrangement joins TRBV24-1 to TRBJ2-5, with TRBD1 matching 9 bases. J gave up 1 base and V 3 bases, and 5 bases lay outside the gene matches. CDR1 and CDR2 (germline): KGHDR, SFDVKD. The CDR3 length is 16 residues. The CDR3 region has the DNA TGTGCCACCAGTGATCTGGGACAGGGCTCCCAAGAGACCCAGTACTTC. It codes for CATSDLGQGSQETQYF.

Concerning this clonotype itself: The CDR3 does not close with the conserved phenylalanine or tryptophan, likely indicating a read error. The rearrangement joins TRBV10-3 to TRBJ2-2; TRBD1 might be the D (6 bases). There are 17 residues in the CDR3. Germline CDR1 is ENHRY and CDR2 is SYGVKD. The CDR3 DNA reads TGTGCCAGCAGTTTAAGCCCAGGGGATACGAACACCGGGGAGCTGTTTTCT. It encodes CASSLSPGDTNTGELFS.

Comments on this clonotype: The junction differs from germline at one of its ends, possibly a read error. The genes are TRBV25-1 and TRBJ2-3, with D possibly TRBD2 on 6 matching bases. This CDR3 region has 14 residues. The germline gives CDR1 MGHDK, CDR2 SYGVNS. The CDR3 reads CASSPRESTDMQYF. The DNA of the CDR3 is TGTGCCAGCAGTCCCCGGGAGAGTACAGATATGCAGTATTTT.

The chain is built from TRBV10-3 and TRBJ2-7, with D possibly TRBD1 on 5 matching bases. Trimming left V 10 bases short and J 3 bases short, with 19 bases between. Germline CDR1 and CDR2: ENHRY and SYGVKD. The CDR3 covers 14 residues. This CDR3 reads CASRVSTAIYEQYF. CDR3 coding DNA: TGTGCCAGCAGAGTTTCGACAGCAATCTACGAGCAGTACTTC.

This clonotype appeared many times. This sequence joins TRBV12-3 or TRBV12-4 and TRBJ1-2, with D unclear. With 6 bases removed from V and 4 bases from J, the gap between germline ends came to 12 bases. There are 13 residues in the CDR3. The CDR3 nucleotides are TGTGCCAGCAGACCATCGACATTCTATGGCTACACCTTC. This translates into CASRPSTFYGYTF.

The chain uses TRBV10-3 and TRBJ1-3, with 9 bases identical to TRBD1. The trim removed 4 bases at V and 3 bases at J, leaving 4 bases unmatched. The CDR3 covers 15 residues. In germline, CDR1 is ENHRY, CDR2 SYGVKD. CDR3 amino acids: CAISAPGQGGNTIYF. The CDR3 coding sequence is TGTGCCATCAGTGCCCCGGGACAGGGTGGAAACACCATATATTTT.

This clonotype showed up many times. The V call is TRBV9, the J call TRBJ2-7; D not resolved. Germline CDR1 reads SGDLS; CDR2 reads YYNGEE. The CDR3 loop spans 14 amino acids. Trimming removed 0 bases from V and 0 bases from J, with 7 bases in between. The CDR3 DNA reads TGTGCCAGCAGCGTAGGACTGAACTCCTACGAGCAGTACTTC. Translated: CASSVGLNSYEQYF.

As to this clonotype: A read error may explain this, as a much larger clone is one base away. The chain is built from TRBV7-9 and TRBJ1-2, with a possible D match to TRBD1 (5 bases). The germline V gene encodes CDR1 SEHNR and CDR2 FQNEAQ (reference sequence). The CDR3 loop spans 14 amino acids. CDR3 in DNA: TGTGCCAGCAGTTTAGGGGCCCTGGGCTGGGGTGCCCTCTTC. Residues: CASSLGALGWGALF.

V is TRBV2 and J is TRBJ2-2; the D is unclear. V was clipped by 7 bases and J by 5 bases, with 11 bases between them. Per the germline V gene, CDR1 is SNHLY and CDR2 is FYNNEI. The CDR3 length is 13 residues. In DNA, the CDR3 is TGTGCCAGCAATGGTCACGGGACCGGGGAGCTGTTTTTT. Encoded protein: CASNGHGTGELFF.

In its sample, this clonotype was seen once. In DNA form, the CDR3 reads TGTGCCAGCGGTCGGGAGGGCAGGGCGGATGGAAAACTGTTTTTT. Residues: CASGREGRADGKLFF. The chain combines TRBV10-3 with TRBJ1-4; D may be TRBD1 (5 bases). The CDR3 loop spans 15 amino acids. V was shortened by 10 bases and J by 10 bases, with 25 bases between the two germline ends. Germline V lookup: CDR1 ENHRY, CDR2 SYGVKD.

The DNA for the CDR3 is TGTGCCATCAGTGCGGGCGGGGGGCTGGGAGAGACCCAGTACTTC. This encodes CAISAGGGLGETQYF. The chain combines TRBV10-3 with TRBJ2-5, with 8 bases identical to TRBD2. V lost 4 bases to trimming and J lost 4 bases; unmatched junction nucleotides: 8. Germline-derived CDR1 and CDR2 are ENHRY and SYGVKD. This CDR3 region has 15 residues.

This clonotype has a count of ten or more. The rearrangement uses TRBV9 and TRBJ1-6; D is ambiguous. Trimming took off 3 bases at V and 8 bases at J, with 12 bases between the two ends. The CDR3 contains 14 residues. Germline values: CDR1 SGDLS, CDR2 YYNGEE. The CDR3, as DNA: TGTGCCAGCAGCGCCGACCCGGGTGATTCACCCCTCCACTTT. It codes for CASSADPGDSPLHF. Looking up the rest from reference TRBV9 and TRBJ1-6 gives the full variable domain: DSGVTQTPKHLITATGQRVTLRCSPRSGDLSVYWYQQSLDQGLQFLIQYYNGEERAKGNILERFSAQQFPDLHSELNLSSLELGDSALYFCASSADPGDSPLHFGNGTRLTVT.

There are many counts of this clonotype. The chain uses TRBV24-1 and TRBJ2-2; 7 bases map to TRBD2. The trim removed 3 bases at V and 8 bases at J, leaving 11 bases unmatched. CDR3 length: 16 amino acids. The germline V gene has CDR1 KGHDR and CDR2 SFDVKD. This CDR3 is CATSDPRLARGGELFF. As DNA, the CDR3 is TGTGCCACCAGTGATCCCCGACTAGCCCGCGGGGGGGAGCTGTTTTTT.

This clonotype has a count of ten or more. The V gene is TRBV14, the J gene TRBJ1-1, with D unresolved. The CDR3 is 12 residues long. Germline-derived CDR1 and CDR2 are SGHDN and FVKESK. The V gene lost 2 bases and the J gene lost 8 bases, with 9 bases spanning the gap. CDR3 loop: CASSQPNPEAFF. The CDR3 nucleotides read TGTGCCAGCAGCCAACCCAACCCAGAAGCTTTCTTT.